This TCR beta chain was observed in a study of blood T cells in healthy people across ages. Study-level background: Using template switching, researchers captured about one barcoded beta molecule for each two T cells.

The V and J ends lost 5 bases and 3 bases, in that order; junction bases with no gene match: 10. Germline CDR1 WNHNN, CDR2 SYGVQD (reference sequence). The CDR3 contains 16 residues. With a J-beta primer mix and a sample-barcoded 5' primer, a second PCR ran roughly 6 to 11 cycles. MiXCR was run by TCRdb on the 5' RACE reads, yielding one entry per CDR3 protein. The table shows over 1,200,000 distinct CDR3 sequences, with around 55% occurring only once. This chain joins TRBV10-1 and TRBJ2-7; TRBD2 matches 10 bases. The specimen was blood. This clonotype was obtained from a man aged 18 to 30 in good health. The CDR3 DNA is TGCGCCAGCAGTATCGTAGCGGGGGGTCCTCACTACGAGCAGTACTTC. This translates into CASSIVAGGPHYEQYF.